The sequence of this TCR beta chain was determined in a study of T cells in Graves' hyperthyroidism and ophthalmopathy. Findings and limits, study-wide: Classification by a 13 V-J model distinguished ophthalmopathy from stable hyperthyroidism.

Germline CDR1 is MRHNA and CDR2 is SNTAGT. The CDR3 contains 14 residues. V was trimmed by 4 bases and J by 3 bases, leaving 12 bases between them. At least ten counts were recorded for this clonotype. No antigen is known for it. TCR beta CDR3 regions were amplified from RNA transcripts. The primer set for the first-round RT-PCR of the TCR CDR3 was HTBI. TCRdb independently ran MiXCR on the multiplex PCR reads; one entry per CDR3 protein. The profile shows some 510,000 distinct CDR3 sequences, roughly 20% of them singletons. The chain uses TRBV6-4 and TRBJ1-1; D uncertain. The sample consisted of blood. The TCR was taken from a man between 18 and 29 years old with Graves' hyperthyroidism. DNA for the CDR3: TGTGCCAGCAGTGTCGGAGCCGGGGACACTGAAGCTTTCTTT. It is translated as CASSVGAGDTEAFF.